Each of the 9 T cell receptor beta chains below was sequenced from the same sample in a study of T cells in Graves' hyperthyroidism and ophthalmopathy. There were TCR beta CDR3 regions amplified from RNA transcripts. The HTBI primer set served for first-round RT-PCR of the TCR CDR3. TCRdb recomputed calls from the multiplex PCR reads with MiXCR, one row per CDR3 protein. The table lists about 710,000 distinct CDR3 sequences, roughly 17% of them singletons. The specimen sequenced was blood. These receptors came from a young man with Graves' hyperthyroidism.

This clonotype was seen at least ten times. The chain recombines TRBV12-3 or TRBV12-4 with TRBJ1-4, with 10 bases that match TRBD1. V lost 6 bases and J lost 2; bases outside the gene matches: 15. The CDR3 runs 19 residues. The CDR3, as DNA: TGTGCCAGCAGCTCCATCGGGACAGGGGTAATTTCCACTAATGAAAAACTGTTTTTT. Residues: CASSSIGTGVISTNEKLFF.

This clonotype was recorded at least ten times. The J gene is TRBJ1-2, the V gene TRBV30; 7 bases match TRBD1. The CDR3 extends over 12 amino acids. The J segment lost 4 bases and the V segment lost 2 bases, leaving 1 base of the junction unmatched. Germline CDR1 reads GTSNPN; CDR2 reads SVGIG (reference sequence). CDR3 sequence reads: CAWSQGGYGYTF. CDR3 DNA sequence: TGTGCCTGGAGTCAGGGGGGCTATGGCTACACCTTC.

This clonotype came up many times. The chain employs TRBV2 and TRBJ2-2, with D unclear. V lost 8 bases, J lost 1 base, and 5 bases lay in between. The CDR3 consists of 12 residues. Germline V gives CDR1 SNHLY, CDR2 FYNNEI. CDR3 DNA sequence: TGTGCCAGCGGGGTGAACACCGGGGAGCTGTTTTTT. Amino acid sequence: CASGVNTGELFF.

Details on this clonotype: A clone one base away is much larger, so this may be a read error. The chain recombines TRBV28 with TRBJ2-3; no clear D. The last part of the DNA fits TRBJ1-5 better; the J call may be wrong. Germline lookup yields CDR1 MDHEN and CDR2 SYDVKM. The CDR3 covers 13 residues. For the CDR3, the DNA is TGTGCCAGCAGTCCTCCACACCTTGATACGCAGCATTTT. It is translated as CASSPPHLDTQHF.

This clonotype was counted at least ten times. The chain links TRBV4-2 to TRBJ2-5; the D gene could be TRBD1 or TRBD2 (6 bases each). The V end lost 0 bases, the J end lost 5 bases, and 13 bases lay between the germline ends. In germline, CDR1 is LGHNA, CDR2 YNFKEQ. The CDR3 spans 15 residues. CDR3: CASSQDMGGTETQYF. The CDR3 region has the DNA TGTGCCAGCAGCCAAGATATGGGGGGCACGGAGACCCAGTACTTC.

The chain links TRBV28 to TRBJ2-7; D not certain. Germline CDR1 and CDR2: MDHEN and SYDVKM. V was trimmed by 6 bases and J by 2 bases, leaving 23 bases between them. This CDR3 region has 17 residues. The CDR3 nucleotides are TGTGCCAGCAGCCTACCGACCTACAGTACACCAGCCTACGAGCAGTACTTC. Translated, it gives CASSLPTYSTPAYEQYF.

Ten or more counts support this clonotype. CDR3 region: CASSRDRVATNEKLFF. The CDR3 DNA follows: TGTGCCAGCAGTCGCGACAGGGTGGCCACTAATGAAAAACTGTTTTTT. This chain connects TRBV2 to TRBJ1-4, with TRBD1 matching 7 bases. Germline V CDR1 and CDR2: SNHLY, FYNNEI. Trimming at V came to 5 bases and at J to 2 bases, leaving 8 bases not matched to a gene. CDR3 length: 16 residues.

This clonotype was picked up a small number of times. The chain combines TRBV2 with TRBJ2-3; 8 bases are a match to TRBD1. The CDR3 runs 15 residues. Per germline, CDR1 SNHLY and CDR2 FYNNEI. With V trimmed by 6 bases and J by 0 bases, 5 bases remained unmatched. CDR3 DNA: TGTGCCAGCAGCAGACAGGGGTTTAGCACAGATACGCAGTATTTT. Its translation is CASSRQGFSTDTQYF.

This clonotype has only one observation. This may be a read error: a much more frequent sequence differs by one nucleotide. The chain employs TRBV12-3 or TRBV12-4 and TRBJ2-2, with D uncertain. This CDR3 has 15 amino acids. The V end was cut by 8 bases, the J end by 3 bases, with 16 bases between. As DNA, the CDR3 is TGTGCCAGCGCCTCAATAAGATCATACACCGGGGAGCTGTTTTTT. This translates into CASASIRSYTGELFF.